This T cell receptor beta chain was documented in a study of blood T cells in healthy people across ages. Broader study findings: Lack of knowledge of donor CMV status possibly confounded expanded clonotype changes.

To note about this clonotype: Its antigen is as yet unknown.

Using a J-beta primer mix together with a sample-barcoded 5' primer, a second PCR was run for roughly 7 to 12 cycles. TCRdb processed the 5' RACE reads anew with MiXCR; each CDR3 protein has one entry. The repertoire includes about 1.6 million distinct CDR3 sequences, roughly a third of them detected once, and approximately 10% sits in the top ten. This receptor was obtained from a woman in her 30s in good health. Source material: blood.

CDR3 DNA: TGTGCCAGCATACTACAGGGGGCAAGCAATCAGCCCCAGCATTTT. The encoded protein is CASILQGASNQPQHF. The chain employs TRBV6-1 and TRBJ1-5; 9 bases match TRBD1. The junction had 5 bases not matched to a gene; V was cut back by 7 bases and J by 1 base. CDR3 length equals 15 residues. Germline V gene data show CDR1 as MNHNS and CDR2 as SASEGT.